The sequence of this T cell receptor (beta chain) was determined in a study of post-analysis software for immune sequencing data. Incorporated into the TCR beta cDNA libraries were unique molecular identifiers, which served to reduce PCR and sequencing biases. Each CDR3 protein gets one entry after TCRdb re-called the PCR reads with MiXCR. Found here are about 500,000 distinct CDR3 sequences, around 40% of them singletons; the top ten hold 9% to 14%. Overall study results and limits: Under F measure analysis, samples from one preparation batch co-clustered strongly. Diversity measured as normalized Chao1 was significantly lower in multiple sclerosis patients than in controls. A handful of TRBV segments appeared more often in patients than in controls, and TRBV5-6, TRBV5-1 and TRBV20-1 were among these.

This clonotype was counted a few times. Its antigen is not identified. Germline CDR1 SGHTA, CDR2 FQGNSA. This CDR3 comprises 16 residues. V was shortened by 3 bases and J by 2 bases, with 14 bases between the two germline ends. The sequencing sample was made of blood. The receptor's source is a girl aged 5-17 years with multiple sclerosis. V usage is TRBV7-2 and J usage is TRBJ2-1; tentatively, D is TRBD2 (5 bases). In nucleotides, the CDR3 is TGTGCCAGCAGCTTCGCTGCTAGCAATCCCTACAATGAGCAGTTCTTC. Translated: CASSFAASNPYNEQFF.